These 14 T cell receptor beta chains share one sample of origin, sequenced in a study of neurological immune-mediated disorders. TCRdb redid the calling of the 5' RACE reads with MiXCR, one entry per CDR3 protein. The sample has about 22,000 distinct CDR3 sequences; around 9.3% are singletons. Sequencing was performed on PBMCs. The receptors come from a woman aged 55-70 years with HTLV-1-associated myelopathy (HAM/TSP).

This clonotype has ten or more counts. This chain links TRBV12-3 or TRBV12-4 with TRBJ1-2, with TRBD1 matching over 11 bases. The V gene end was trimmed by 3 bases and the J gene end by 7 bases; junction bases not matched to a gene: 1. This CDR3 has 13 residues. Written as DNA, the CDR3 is TGTGCCAGCAGTTTGGGACAGGGGGGTGGCTACACCTTC. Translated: CASSLGQGGGYTF.

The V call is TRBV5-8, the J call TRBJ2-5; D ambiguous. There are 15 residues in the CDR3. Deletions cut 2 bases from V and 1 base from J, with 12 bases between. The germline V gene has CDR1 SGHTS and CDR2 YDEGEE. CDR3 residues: CASSLSLMGQETQYF. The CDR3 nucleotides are TGTGCCAGCAGCTTATCCCTGATGGGCCAAGAGACCCAGTACTTC.

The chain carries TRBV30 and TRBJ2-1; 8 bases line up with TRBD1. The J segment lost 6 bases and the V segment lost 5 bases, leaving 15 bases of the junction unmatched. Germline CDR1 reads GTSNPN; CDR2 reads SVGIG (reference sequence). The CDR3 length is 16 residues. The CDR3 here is CAWDFRTGIDSNEQFF. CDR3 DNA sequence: TGTGCCTGGGATTTCAGGACAGGGATTGATAGCAATGAGCAGTTCTTC.

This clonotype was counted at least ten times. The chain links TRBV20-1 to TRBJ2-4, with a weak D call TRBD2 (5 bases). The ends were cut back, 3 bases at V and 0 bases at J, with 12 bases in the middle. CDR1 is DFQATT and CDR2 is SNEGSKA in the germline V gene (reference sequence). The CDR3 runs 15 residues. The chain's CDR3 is CSASPGNRAKNIQYF. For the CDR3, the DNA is TGCAGTGCTAGCCCGGGGAATCGAGCCAAAAACATTCAGTACTTC.

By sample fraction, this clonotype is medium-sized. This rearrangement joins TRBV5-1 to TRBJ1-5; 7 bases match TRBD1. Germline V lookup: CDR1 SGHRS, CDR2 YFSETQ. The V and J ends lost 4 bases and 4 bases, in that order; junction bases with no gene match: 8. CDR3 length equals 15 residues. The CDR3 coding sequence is TGCGCCAGCAGCCCCGGGACAGACCAAAATCAGCCCCAGCATTTT. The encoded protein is CASSPGTDQNQPQHF. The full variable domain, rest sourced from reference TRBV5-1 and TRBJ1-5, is KAGVTQTPRYLIKTRGQQVTLSCSPISGHRSVSWYQQTPGQGLQFLFEYFSETQRNKGNFPGRFSGRQFSNSRSEMNVSTLELGDSALYLCASSPGTDQNQPQHFGDGTRLSIL.

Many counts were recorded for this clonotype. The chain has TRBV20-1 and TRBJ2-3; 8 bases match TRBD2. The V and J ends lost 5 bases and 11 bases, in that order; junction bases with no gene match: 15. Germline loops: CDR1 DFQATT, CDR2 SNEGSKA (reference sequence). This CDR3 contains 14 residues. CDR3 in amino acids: CSAGLGGAANEQYF. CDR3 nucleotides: TGCAGTGCTGGCCTCGGGGGGGCGGCCAATGAGCAGTATTTT.

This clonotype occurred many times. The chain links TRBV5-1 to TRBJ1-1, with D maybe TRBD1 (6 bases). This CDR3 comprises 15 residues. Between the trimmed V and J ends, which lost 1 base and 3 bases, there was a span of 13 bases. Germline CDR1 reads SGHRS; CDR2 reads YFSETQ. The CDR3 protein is CASSLSLNRDTEAFF. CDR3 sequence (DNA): TGCGCCAGCAGCTTGAGCCTTAACAGGGACACTGAAGCTTTCTTT.

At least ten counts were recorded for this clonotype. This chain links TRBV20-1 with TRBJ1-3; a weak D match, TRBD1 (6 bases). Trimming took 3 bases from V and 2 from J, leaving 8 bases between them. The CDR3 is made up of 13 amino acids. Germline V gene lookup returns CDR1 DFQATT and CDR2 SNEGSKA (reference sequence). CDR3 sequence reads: CSASRGTGNTIYF. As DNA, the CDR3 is TGCAGTGCTAGTAGGGGGACTGGAAACACCATATATTTT.

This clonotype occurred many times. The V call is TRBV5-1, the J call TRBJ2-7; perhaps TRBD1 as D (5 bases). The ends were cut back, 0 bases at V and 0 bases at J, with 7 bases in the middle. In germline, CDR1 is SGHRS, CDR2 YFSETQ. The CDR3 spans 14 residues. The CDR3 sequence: CASSLGQSSYEQYF. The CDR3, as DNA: TGCGCCAGCAGCTTGGGACAGAGCTCCTACGAGCAGTACTTC.

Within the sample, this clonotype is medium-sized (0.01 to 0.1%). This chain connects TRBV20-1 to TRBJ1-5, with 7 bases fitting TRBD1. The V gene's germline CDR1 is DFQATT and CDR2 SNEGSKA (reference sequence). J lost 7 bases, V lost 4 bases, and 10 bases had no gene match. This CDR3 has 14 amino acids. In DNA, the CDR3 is TGCAGTGCTATGAGTTCAGGGGGGGGGCAGCCCCAGCATTTT. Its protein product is CSAMSSGGGQPQHF.

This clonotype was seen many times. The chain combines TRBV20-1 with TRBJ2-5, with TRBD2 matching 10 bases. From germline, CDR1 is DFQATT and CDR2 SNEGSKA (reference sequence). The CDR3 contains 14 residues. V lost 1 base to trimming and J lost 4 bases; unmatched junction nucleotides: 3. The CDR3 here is CSARGAGGPETQYF. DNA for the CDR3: TGCAGTGCTAGAGGAGCGGGGGGGCCAGAGACCCAGTACTTC.

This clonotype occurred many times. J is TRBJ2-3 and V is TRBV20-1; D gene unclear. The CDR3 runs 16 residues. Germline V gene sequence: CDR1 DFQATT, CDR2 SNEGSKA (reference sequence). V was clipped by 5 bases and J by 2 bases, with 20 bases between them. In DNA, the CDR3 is TGCAGTGCTGGCGCTCTCTCGGGTGGAGTCACAGATACGCAGTATTTT. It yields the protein CSAGALSGGVTDTQYF.

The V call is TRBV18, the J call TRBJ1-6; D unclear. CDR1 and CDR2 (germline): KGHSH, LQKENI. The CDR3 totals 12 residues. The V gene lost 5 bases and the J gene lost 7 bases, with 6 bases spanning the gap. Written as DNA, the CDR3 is TGTGCCAGCTCAGCAGGAAATTCACCCCTCCACTTT. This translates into CASSAGNSPLHF.

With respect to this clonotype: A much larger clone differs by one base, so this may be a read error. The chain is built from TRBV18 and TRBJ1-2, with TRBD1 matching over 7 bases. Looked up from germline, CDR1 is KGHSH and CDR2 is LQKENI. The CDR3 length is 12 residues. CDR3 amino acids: CAISPGGEGYTF. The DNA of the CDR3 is TGTGCCATCTCACCAGGGGGTGAGGGCTACACCTTC.